This TCR beta chain comes out of a study of shared clonotypes between healthy human individuals. Study outcomes and limitations: Against clonotypes common to all four donors, non-shared ones had lower generation probabilities.

Concerning this clone: Its antigen is currently unknown.

The CDR3 length is 16 residues. Per germline, CDR1 MDHEN and CDR2 SYDVKM. Between the trimmed V and J ends, which lost 4 bases and 2 bases, there was a span of 18 bases. Only CD45RO-negative cells positively selected for CCR7 counted as naive CD8 cells, so terminally differentiated effector memory CD45RA+ cells were excluded. Generated by immunoSEQ multiplex PCR, the TCRdb table keeps only in-frame clones and is missing some. Of fewer than 700,000 clones detected, around 95% appear once; the ten largest clones hold approximately 0.12%. This rearrangement joins TRBV28 to TRBJ2-7, with D possibly matching TRBD1 (6 bases). Sequences were obtained from naive CD8+ T cells sorted from blood. This TCR came from a woman aged 25 to 45 in good health. The CDR3 region is CASSWKTGQETYEQYF. CDR3 sequence (DNA): TGTGCCAGCAGTTGGAAAACGGGACAAGAAACCTACGAGCAGTACTTC.